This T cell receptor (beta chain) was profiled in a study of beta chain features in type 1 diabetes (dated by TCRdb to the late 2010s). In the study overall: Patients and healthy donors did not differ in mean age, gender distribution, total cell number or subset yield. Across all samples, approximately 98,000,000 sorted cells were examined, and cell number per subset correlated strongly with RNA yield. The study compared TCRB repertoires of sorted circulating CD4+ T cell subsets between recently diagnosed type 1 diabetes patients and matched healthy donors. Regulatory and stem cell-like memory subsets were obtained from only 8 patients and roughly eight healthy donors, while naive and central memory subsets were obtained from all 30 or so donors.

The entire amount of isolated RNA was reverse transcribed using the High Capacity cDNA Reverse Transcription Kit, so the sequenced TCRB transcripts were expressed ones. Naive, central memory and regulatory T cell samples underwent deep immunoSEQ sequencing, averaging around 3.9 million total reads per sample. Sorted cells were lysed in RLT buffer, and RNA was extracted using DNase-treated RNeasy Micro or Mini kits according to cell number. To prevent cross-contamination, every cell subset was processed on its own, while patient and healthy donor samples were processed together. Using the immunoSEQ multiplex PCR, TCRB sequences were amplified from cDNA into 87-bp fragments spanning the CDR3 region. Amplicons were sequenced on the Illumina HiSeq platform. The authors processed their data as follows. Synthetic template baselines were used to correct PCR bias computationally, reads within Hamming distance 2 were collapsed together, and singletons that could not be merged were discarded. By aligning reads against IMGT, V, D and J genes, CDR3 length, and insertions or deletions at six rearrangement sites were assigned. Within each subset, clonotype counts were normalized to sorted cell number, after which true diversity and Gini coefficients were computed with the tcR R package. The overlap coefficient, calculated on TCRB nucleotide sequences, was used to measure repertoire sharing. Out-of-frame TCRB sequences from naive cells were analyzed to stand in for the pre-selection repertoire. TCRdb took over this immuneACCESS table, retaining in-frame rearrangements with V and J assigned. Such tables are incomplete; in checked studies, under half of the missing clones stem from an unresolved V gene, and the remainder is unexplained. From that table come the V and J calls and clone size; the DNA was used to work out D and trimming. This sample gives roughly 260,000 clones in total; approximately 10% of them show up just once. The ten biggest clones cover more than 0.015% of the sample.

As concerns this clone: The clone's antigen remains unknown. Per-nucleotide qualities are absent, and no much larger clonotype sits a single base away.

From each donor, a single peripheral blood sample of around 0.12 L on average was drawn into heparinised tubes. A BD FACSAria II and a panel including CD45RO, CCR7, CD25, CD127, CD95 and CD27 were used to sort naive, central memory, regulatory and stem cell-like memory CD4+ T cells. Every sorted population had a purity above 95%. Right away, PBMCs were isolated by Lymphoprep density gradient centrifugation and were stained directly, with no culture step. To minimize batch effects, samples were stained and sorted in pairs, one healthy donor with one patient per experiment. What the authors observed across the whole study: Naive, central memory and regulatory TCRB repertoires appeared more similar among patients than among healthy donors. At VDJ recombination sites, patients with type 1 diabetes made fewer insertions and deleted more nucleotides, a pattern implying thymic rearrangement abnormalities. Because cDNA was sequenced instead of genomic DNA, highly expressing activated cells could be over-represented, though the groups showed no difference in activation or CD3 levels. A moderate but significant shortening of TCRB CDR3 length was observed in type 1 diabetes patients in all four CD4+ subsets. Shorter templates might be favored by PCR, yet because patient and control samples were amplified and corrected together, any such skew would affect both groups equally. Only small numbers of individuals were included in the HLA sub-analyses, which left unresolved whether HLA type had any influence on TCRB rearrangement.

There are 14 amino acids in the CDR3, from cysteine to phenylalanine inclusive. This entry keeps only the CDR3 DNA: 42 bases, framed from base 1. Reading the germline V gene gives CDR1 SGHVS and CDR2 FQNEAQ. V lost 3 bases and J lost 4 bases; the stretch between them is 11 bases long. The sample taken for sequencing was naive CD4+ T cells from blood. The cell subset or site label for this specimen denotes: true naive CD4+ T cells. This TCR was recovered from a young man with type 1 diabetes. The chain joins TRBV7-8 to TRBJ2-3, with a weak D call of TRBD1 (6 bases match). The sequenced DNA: TGTGCCAGCAGCTTCGGACAGTCCCCAGATACGCAGTATTTT. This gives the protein CASSFGQSPDTQYF.